Presented here are 23 T cell receptor beta chains from one specimen sequenced in a study of blood T cells in healthy people across ages. A second PCR, run for about 7 to 11 cycles, used a sample-barcoded 5' primer plus a J-beta primer mix. MiXCR was run by TCRdb on the 5' RACE reads, yielding one entry per CDR3 protein. This sample yields roughly 900,000 distinct CDR3 sequences, of which about 48% are seen a single time; 10% to 15% belongs to the top ten. The sample comprised blood. The receptors derive from a man under 40 in good health.

The chain couples TRBV5-1 to TRBJ2-5, with D perhaps TRBD1 or TRBD2 (5 bases each). The germline V gene encodes CDR1 SGHRS and CDR2 YFSETQ. V lost 5 bases, J lost 3 bases, and 17 bases lay in between. The CDR3 spans 15 residues. The CDR3 spells CASRNRGSTEETQYF. The DNA of the CDR3 is TGCGCCAGCAGGAATCGGGGCAGTACAGAAGAGACCCAGTACTTC.

The chain employs TRBV25-1 and TRBJ2-1; the D gene could be TRBD1 or TRBD2 (5 bases each). The V end lost 4 bases, the J end lost 0 bases, and 13 bases lay between the germline ends. From germline, CDR1 is MGHDK and CDR2 SYGVNS. CDR3 length: 16 amino acids. The CDR3 loop reads CASSAGTDTSYNEQFF. CDR3 nucleotides: TGTGCCAGCAGTGCCGGGACCGATACCTCCTACAATGAGCAGTTCTTC. Based on the CDR3 plus reference TRBV25-1 and TRBJ2-1, the full variable domain is EADIYQTPRYLVIGTGKKITLECSQTMGHDKMYWYQQDPGMELHLIHYSYGVNSTEKGDLSSESTVSRIRTEHFPLTLESARPSHTSQYLCASSAGTDTSYNEQFFGPGTRLTVL.

The genes are TRBV7-2 and TRBJ1-4; D is undetermined. There are 12 residues in the CDR3. Trimming shortened V by 1 base and J by 7 bases, and 4 bases separated the two germline ends. Looked up from germline, CDR1 is SGHTA and CDR2 is FQGNSA. CDR3 sequence reads: CASSLGPEKLFF. The CDR3 DNA sequence: TGTGCCAGCAGCTTAGGCCCTGAAAAACTGTTTTTT. The whole variable domain, filled in from reference TRBV7-2 and TRBJ1-4, reads GAGVSQSPSNKVTEKGKDVELRCDPISGHTALYWYRQSLGQGLEFLIYFQGNSAPDKSGLPSDRFSAERTGGSVSTLTIQRTQQEDSAVYLCASSLGPEKLFFGSGTQLSVL.

The rearrangement links TRBV10-3 to TRBJ2-7, with TRBD1 matching 7 bases. CDR3 size: 11 residues. The V segment lost 11 bases and the J segment 4 bases; nucleotides outside the gene matches: 5. In germline, CDR1 is ENHRY, CDR2 SYGVKD. The DNA of the CDR3 is TGTGCCGTAAGGGACAGTTACGAGCAGTACTTC. Its protein is CAVRDSYEQYF.

V and J are TRBV20-1 and TRBJ2-2; no clear D gene. Germline CDR1 reads DFQATT; CDR2 reads SNEGSKA (reference sequence). V gave up 5 bases and J gave up 7 bases, with 23 bases separating them. This CDR3 has 16 amino acids. The CDR3 coding sequence is TGCAGTGCTCAACCCTCTGCGTCTGCTTTGAACGGGGAGCTGTTTTTT. It translates to CSAQPSASALNGELFF.

The chain joins TRBV6-5 to TRBJ1-2; D may be TRBD1 (5 bases). Trimming cost V 0 bases and J 2 bases, with 13 bases left between them. The CDR3 has 16 residues. The germline V gene encodes CDR1 MNHEY and CDR2 SVGAGI. CDR3 DNA: TGTGCCAGCAGTTACTCGACGGGGGGAGGCAACTATGGCTACACCTTC. Translating gives CASSYSTGGGNYGYTF.

This clonotype was observed a single time. Possible read error: a much larger clone is one base away. The chain employs TRBV5-1 and TRBJ2-1; 11 nucleotides agree with TRBD1. Near its end, the DNA agrees better with TRBJ2-7, so the J call may be wrong. Germline V gives CDR1 SGHRS, CDR2 YFSETQ. The CDR3 length is 15 residues. CDR3 loop: CASSPGQGDYNEQYF. The CDR3 DNA reads as TGCGCCAGCAGCCCGGGACAGGGGGATTACAATGAGCAGTACTTC.

The CDR3 sequence is CAISELGPASYEQYF. DNA for the CDR3: TGTGCCATCAGTGAGTTGGGACCCGCTTCCTACGAGCAGTACTTC. The J gene is TRBJ2-7, the V gene TRBV10-3; either TRBD1 or TRBD2 may fit D (5 bases each). Deletions cut 1 base from V and 1 base from J, with 11 bases between. The V gene's germline CDR1 is ENHRY and CDR2 SYGVKD. This CDR3 comprises 15 residues.

The chain recombines TRBV4-1 with TRBJ2-5; either TRBD1 or TRBD2 may fit D (5 bases each). The CDR3 loop spans 16 amino acids. Germline V gene lookup returns CDR1 MGHRA and CDR2 YSYEKL. V was clipped by 0 bases and J by 0 bases, with 11 bases between them. The CDR3 DNA is TGCGCCAGCAGCCAAGAAATTGGGACGTACCAAGAGACCCAGTACTTC. As protein: CASSQEIGTYQETQYF.

A note on this clonotype: One junction end disagrees with the germline gene, perhaps due to a read error. The chain joins TRBV10-3 to TRBJ2-1, with 11 nucleotides matching TRBD1. The CDR3 is made up of 16 amino acids. CDR1 ENHRY and CDR2 SYGVKD come from the germline V gene. CDR3 protein: CAISEGRTGGWNGQFF. In DNA, the CDR3 is TGTGCCATCAGTGAAGGGCGGACAGGGGGCTGGAATGGGCAGTTCTTC.

This clonotype was seen a few times. The chain joins TRBV20-1 to TRBJ2-5; 9 nucleotides align to TRBD2. The CDR3 spans 14 residues. CDR1 and CDR2 from the germline V gene are DFQATT and SNEGSKA (reference sequence). The junction had 9 bases not matched to a gene; V was cut back by 5 bases and J by 5 bases. The CDR3: CSADEGTSIETQYF. CDR3 in DNA: TGCAGTGCTGATGAAGGGACTAGCATCGAGACCCAGTACTTC.

V usage is TRBV30 and J usage is TRBJ2-1, with TRBD2 matching over 7 bases. CDR1 and CDR2 from the germline V gene are GTSNPN and SVGIG (reference sequence). The junction had 14 bases not matched to a gene; V was cut back by 3 bases and J by 9 bases. This CDR3 is built from 15 residues. CDR3 region: CAWRAMGGGFGEQFF. The CDR3 DNA reads as TGTGCCTGGAGGGCGATGGGGGGGGGTTTCGGTGAGCAGTTCTTC.

The CDR3 reads CASSLVVVSHNEQYF. CDR3 coding DNA: TGTGCCAGCAGTTTAGTAGTAGTTTCCCACAATGAGCAGTACTTC. The chain uses TRBV12-3 or TRBV12-4 and TRBJ2-1; D unresolved. The J call is doubtful: the DNA matches TRBJ2-7 better. The CDR3 runs to 15 residues.

This clonotype was seen only a few times. The V gene is TRBV7-8, the J gene TRBJ1-4; 7 nucleotides agree with TRBD1. Per germline, CDR1 SGHVS and CDR2 FQNEAQ. This CDR3 has 14 amino acids. V gave up 6 bases and J gave up 4 bases; unmatched junction bases: 5. The CDR3 nucleotides read TGTGCCAGCAGGGTGGGACAGCATAATGAAAAACTGTTTTTT. Translation: CASRVGQHNEKLFF. Complete variable domain (other parts from reference TRBV7-8 and TRBJ1-4): GAGVSQSPRYKVAKRGQDVALRCDPISGHVSLFWYQQALGQGPEFLTYFQNEAQLDKSGLPSDRFFAERPEGSVSTLKIQRTQQEDSAVYLCASRVGQHNEKLFFGSGTQLSVL.

This clonotype has just a few counts. The V and J genes are TRBV5-1 and TRBJ1-1, with D perhaps TRBD1 (5 bases). Trimming took 3 bases from V and 1 from J, leaving 10 bases between them. CDR3 length equals 14 residues. Germline V gives CDR1 SGHRS, CDR2 YFSETQ. CDR3 region: CASSSGPTNTEAFF. The DNA of the CDR3 is TGCGCCAGCAGCTCGGGACCCACGAACACTGAAGCTTTCTTT.

Concerning this clonotype itself: Germline is not matched at one junction end, which may reflect a read error. The V call is TRBV12-3 or TRBV12-4, the J call TRBJ2-3; D is perhaps TRBD1 (6 bases). The CDR3 is 14 amino acids. CDR3 protein: CAGSFGQSTDTQYF. The CDR3 region has the DNA TGTGCCGGCAGTTTTGGACAGAGCACAGATACGCAGTATTTT.

The gene calls are TRBV30 and TRBJ1-2; D remains ambiguous. V was shortened by 0 bases and J by 6 bases, with 8 bases between the two germline ends. The CDR3 runs 12 residues. Germline lookup yields CDR1 GTSNPN and CDR2 SVGIG (reference sequence). The CDR3 spells CAWSVLPDGYTF. CDR3 bases: TGTGCCTGGAGTGTACTACCAGATGGCTACACCTTC.

This clonotype turned up a few times. The chain employs TRBV4-2 and TRBJ2-3, with 7 bases that match TRBD1. Per the germline V gene, CDR1 is LGHNA and CDR2 is YNFKEQ. V was pared by 1 base and J by 3 bases, with 7 bases of the junction left unmatched. The CDR3 runs to 16 residues. CDR3 DNA: TGTGCCAGCAGCCAAGCCAGGGGGAAGGGAACAGATACGCAGTATTTT. Amino acid sequence: CASSQARGKGTDTQYF.

This clonotype has more than one count but fewer than ten. One base away lies a much larger clone, so this may be a sequencing read error. The CDR3 bases are TGTGCCAGCAGTTTATCGCAGGTATATGAGCAGTTCTTC. This encodes CASSLSQVYEQFF. The chain links TRBV27 to TRBJ2-1; no firm D call. Germline V CDR1 and CDR2: MNHEY, SMNVEV (reference sequence). This CDR3 contains 13 residues. Trimming left V 0 bases short and J 8 bases short, with 8 bases between.

The rearrangement uses TRBV20-1 and TRBJ1-4; a possible D gene is TRBD1 (5 bases). The germline V gene encodes CDR1 DFQATT and CDR2 SNEGSKA (reference sequence). The CDR3 has 15 residues. The V gene lost 0 bases and the J gene lost 4 bases, with 12 bases spanning the gap. This CDR3 is CSARDPRGSNEKLFF. In DNA form, the CDR3 reads TGCAGTGCTAGAGATCCTAGGGGCAGTAATGAAAAACTGTTTTTT.

J is TRBJ2-5 and V is TRBV6-1, with D possibly being TRBD1 or TRBD2 (5 bases each). Between the trimmed V and J ends, which lost 8 bases and 11 bases, there was a span of 18 bases. The CDR3 totals 12 residues. The V gene's germline CDR1 is MNHNS and CDR2 SASEGT. DNA of the CDR3: TGTGCCAGCGGGGGAGAGCGGAATGAGCAGTACTTC. As protein: CASGGERNEQYF.

This clonotype was counted a single time. The V call is TRBV7-2, the J call TRBJ2-7; 7 bases agree with TRBD1. Germline-derived CDR1 and CDR2 are SGHTA and FQGNSA. Trimming at V came to 5 bases and at J to 5 bases, leaving 9 bases not matched to a gene. This CDR3 contains 14 residues. CDR3 nucleotides: TGTGCCAGCAGCCCGAACAGGGGCGCCCACGAGCAGTACTTC. It encodes CASSPNRGAHEQYF.

V gene TRBV20-1 combines with J gene TRBJ2-7; D possibly corresponds to TRBD2 (6 bases). There are 14 residues in the CDR3. Germline CDR1 DFQATT, CDR2 SNEGSKA (reference sequence). Trimming removed 6 bases from V and 2 bases from J, with 17 bases in between. CDR3 DNA sequence: TGCAGTGCCATTGGAGGGGTCGGAACCTACGAGCAGTACTTC. Its protein product is CSAIGGVGTYEQYF.